This T cell receptor beta chain stems from a study of blood T cell repertoires in COVID-19. Overall study context: T cells, B-cell-depleted T cells, or PBMCs provided the cDNA or gDNA that served as material.

This clone was recorded once. Assay: immunoSEQ multiplex PCR; the TCRdb copy retains only in-frame clones and omits some. This table has some 300,000 clones, approximately 88% appearing once. Participant ages covered about 18 to 89 years across 20 to 30 US areas. Clinical history as reported by participants underpinned cohort assignment. The CDR3 is made up of 14 amino acids. The V end was cut by 6 bases, the J end by 1 base, with 13 bases between. CDR1 is ENHRY, CDR2 SYGVKD, per germline. The source is a woman aged 40-49 years who had recovered from COVID-19. Source material: PBMCs or T cells enriched from blood (not recorded which). V gene TRBV10-3 combines with J gene TRBJ2-7; maybe TRBD2 (7 bases). The CDR3 is CAISEKGGSYEQYF. For the CDR3, the DNA is TGTGCCATCAGCGAGAAGGGGGGGTCCTACGAGCAGTACTTC.